Included here is one T cell receptor beta chain sequence, with context. The antigen is not known. The data stem from a study of naive and memory T cell subsets. General observations from the study: Potentially, T cell activation and differentiation skew this RNA-based measurement.

Unmatched junction bases numbered 14, after V lost 2 bases and J lost 4 bases. CDR3 length: 18 amino acids. A UMI-containing oligonucleotide was joined by 3' ligation to the TCR cDNA template. Reverse transcription used DNase-treated unsorted total RNA, aiming for about 1 to 1000 ng. Ligated cDNA underwent four rounds of PCR with nested alpha and beta constant region primers and SP2. Blood and skin TCR RNA was reverse transcribed with alpha and beta constant primers. TCRdb processed the 5' RACE reads anew with MiXCR; each CDR3 protein has one entry. The sample has more than 50,000 distinct CDR3 sequences; less than 10% are singletons.

The sequence was collected from a female donor in good health. This rearrangement joins TRBV12-3 or TRBV12-4 to TRBJ2-1; 7 nucleotides line up with TRBD2. The CDR3 DNA is TGTGCCAGCAGTTTATCAAGCCCGGCGGGAGTGACTTACAATGAGCAGTTCTTC. Residues: CASSLSSPAGVTYNEQFF.